This T cell receptor (beta chain) emerged from a study of control samples from healthy donors and cancer patients. V was trimmed by 5 bases and J by 4 bases, leaving 14 bases between them. Germline V lookup: CDR1 MNHEY, CDR2 SVGAGI. The CDR3 runs 14 residues. Here immunoSEQ multiplex PCR was the method, and the copy in TCRdb shows in-frame clones only, minus some. The sample carries 70,000 to 75,000 clones, roughly 89% recorded once. The material sequenced was PBMCs. This sequence was found in a man aged 55 to 70 with lung cancer. The V call is TRBV6-5, the J call TRBJ1-1, with D possibly being TRBD1 (5 bases). The DNA of the CDR3 is TGTGCCAGCAGTATTAATCAGGGCAGCACTGAAGCTTTCTTT. As protein: CASSINQGSTEAFF.